These 31 T cell receptor beta chains were all obtained from the same sample, sequenced in a study of regulatory T cells in long-lasting Graves disease. TCRdb itself ran the reads through MiXCR, one entry per CDR3 protein. The sample shows about 1,600 distinct CDR3 sequences, approximately 84% of them seen only once. The TCR library was made from RNA extracted from PBMCs. Sequences were derived from peripheral blood mononuclear cells (PBMCs), sampled with antithyroid drug treatment, in newly diagnosed or persistent Graves disease (not recorded which). The receptors originated from a woman under 30 with Graves disease.

The V gene is TRBV4-1, the J gene TRBJ2-4, with D possibly called TRBD1 or TRBD2 (5 bases each). The CDR3 has 18 residues. V lost 0 bases and J 1 base, leaving 16 bases between the germline ends. CDR1 MGHRA and CDR2 YSYEKL come from the germline V gene. This chain's CDR3 is CASSQDRVGGGAKNIQYF. The CDR3 DNA reads TGCGCCAGCAGCCAAGATAGAGTTGGGGGTGGTGCCAAAAACATTCAGTACTTC.

This rearrangement joins TRBV4-2 to TRBJ1-2; 8 nucleotides align to TRBD1. The germline CDR1 and CDR2 sequences are LGHNA and YNFKEQ. The CDR3 sequence is 15 residues long. V dropped 4 bases and J dropped 8; count of bases not matched to a gene: 12. The CDR3 DNA reads TGTGCCAGCAGCCGAGAAACTCAGGGGGCACGAGGCTACACCTTC. Translation: CASSRETQGARGYTF.

This sequence joins TRBV12-3 or TRBV12-4 and TRBJ2-7, with 8 nucleotides matching TRBD1. V lost 5 bases, J lost 3 bases, and 6 bases stayed unmatched. This CDR3 has 14 residues. DNA of the CDR3: TGTGCCAGCAGTCTAGGACAGGGCCGCTACGAGCAGTACTTC. Translation gives CASSLGQGRYEQYF.

V is TRBV7-9 and J is TRBJ1-2, with 12 bases that match TRBD1. CDR3 size: 17 residues. V trimming: 4 bases; J trimming: 0 bases; junction bases outside the gene matches: 6. Germline values: CDR1 SEHNR, CDR2 FQNEAQ (reference sequence). The CDR3 region is CASSYRDRGLSNYGYTF. The CDR3, as DNA: TGTGCCAGCAGCTACCGGGACAGGGGGCTCTCTAACTATGGCTACACCTTC.

The chain is built from TRBV24-1 and TRBJ2-5; perhaps TRBD2 as D (6 bases). Trimming cost V 1 base and J 5 bases, with 13 bases left between them. This CDR3 contains 15 residues. Germline V gene data show CDR1 as KGHDR and CDR2 as SFDVKD. The DNA of the CDR3 is TGTGCCACCAGTGATTTCGATCGGGGGTACGAGACCCAGTACTTC. This gives the protein CATSDFDRGYETQYF.

This rearrangement joins TRBV7-8 to TRBJ1-1; 7 positions agree with TRBD1. Unmatched junction bases numbered 5, after V lost 0 bases and J lost 1 base. CDR1 is SGHVS, CDR2 FQNEAQ, per germline. This CDR3 has 16 amino acids. The CDR3 DNA sequence: TGTGCCAGCAGCTTAGCAGTGAACAGGGGGAACACTGAAGCTTTCTTT. This gives the protein CASSLAVNRGNTEAFF.

The chain links TRBV5-1 to TRBJ2-1, with D uncertain. Germline loops: CDR1 SGHRS, CDR2 YFSETQ. The CDR3 sequence is 11 residues long. Deletions cut 0 bases from V and 9 bases from J, with 4 bases between. The CDR3 bases are TGCGCCAGCAGCTTGGAAGGTGAGCAGTTCTTC. Residues: CASSLEGEQFF.

The rearrangement links TRBV7-6 to TRBJ2-5, with D perhaps matching TRBD1 (6 bases). The CDR3 contains 15 residues. The ends were cut back, 3 bases at V and 5 bases at J, with 16 bases in the middle. CDR1 is SGHVS, CDR2 FNYEAQ, per germline. CDR3 nucleotides: TGTGCCAGCAGCTTCCAGACTGGGGGCACGGAGACCCAGTACTTC. Its protein is CASSFQTGGTETQYF.

The V call is TRBV10-3, the J call TRBJ2-3; D possibly corresponds to TRBD2 (6 bases). The length of the CDR3 is 16 residues. V was pared by 3 bases and J by 0 bases, with 13 bases between. CDR1 and CDR2 from the germline V gene are ENHRY and SYGVKD. The CDR3 here is CAISDQTRASTDTQYF. The CDR3 region has the DNA TGTGCCATCAGTGACCAGACTAGGGCGAGCACAGATACGCAGTATTTT.

The rearrangement joins TRBV4-1 to TRBJ2-7; D might be TRBD2 (5 bases). The CDR3 sequence is 15 residues long. The germline V and J ends were trimmed by 4 bases and 0 bases, with 13 bases remaining between them. The germline gives CDR1 MGHRA, CDR2 YSYEKL. CDR3 residues: CASSPHKGSSYEQYF. Here the CDR3 DNA reads TGCGCCAGCAGCCCGCACAAAGGGAGCTCCTACGAGCAGTACTTC.

The chain links TRBV28 to TRBJ2-7; D not certain. The germline CDR1 and CDR2 sequences are MDHEN and SYDVKM. V was clipped by 6 bases and J by 6 bases, with 9 bases between them. This CDR3 spans 11 amino acids. The CDR3 sequence is CASSSSTEQYF. As DNA, the CDR3 is TGTGCCAGCAGCAGTTCGACCGAGCAGTACTTC.

The chain is built from TRBV5-1 and TRBJ2-5; 14 bases are shared with TRBD2. The CDR3 extends over 18 amino acids. J gave up 2 bases and V 7 bases, and 13 bases lay outside the gene matches. The germline CDR1 and CDR2 sequences are SGHRS and YFSETQ. Written as DNA, the CDR3 is TGCGCCAGCTGTCCGGGACTAGCGGGGGACACGTCGCAAGAGACCCAGTACTTC. Translating it yields CASCPGLAGDTSQETQYF.

The genes are TRBV11-1 and TRBJ2-1; 10 bases align to TRBD2. The germline gives CDR1 SGHAT, CDR2 FQDESV (reference sequence). The CDR3 has 16 residues. V lost 2 bases to trimming and J lost 8 bases; unmatched junction nucleotides: 9. The DNA of the CDR3 is TGTGCCAGCAGCTTATGGCTAGCGGGAGCTAGCGATGAGCAGTTCTTC. Protein sequence: CASSLWLAGASDEQFF.

The rearrangement links TRBV15 to TRBJ2-3; the D is unclear. Germline V lookup: CDR1 LNHNV, CDR2 YYDKDF (reference sequence). Trimming left V 1 base short and J 0 bases short, with 17 bases between. This CDR3 contains 18 residues. The CDR3 DNA follows: TGTGCCACCAGCAGAGCCCTAGTGACACGAACTAGCACAGATACGCAGTATTTT. This codes for CATSRALVTRTSTDTQYF.

This chain uses TRBV7-6 with TRBJ1-1; 7 nucleotides agree with TRBD1. CDR3 length equals 14 residues. Germline V CDR1 and CDR2: SGHVS, FNYEAQ. The V and J ends lost 1 base and 4 bases, in that order; junction bases with no gene match: 3. As DNA, the CDR3 is TGTGCCAGCAGCTTAGACAGGGGAAGCACTGAAGCTTTCTTT. As protein: CASSLDRGSTEAFF.

The chain combines TRBV9 with TRBJ2-1; D not certain. The ends were cut back, 3 bases at V and 2 bases at J, with 12 bases in the middle. Germline V CDR1 and CDR2: SGDLS, YYNGEE. The CDR3 length is 15 residues. As DNA, the CDR3 is TGTGCCAGCAGCGACCGTATGGGAACCTACAATGAGCAGTTCTTC. This encodes CASSDRMGTYNEQFF.

The chain carries TRBV28 and TRBJ1-5; D gene uncertain. This CDR3 spans 14 amino acids. V lost 7 bases to trimming and J lost 6 bases, with 16 bases between them. Per germline, CDR1 MDHEN and CDR2 SYDVKM. The CDR3 loop reads CASTPRRARQPQHF. The CDR3 DNA reads TGTGCCAGCACCCCGAGGCGGGCGCGTCAGCCCCAGCATTTT.

The chain uses TRBV18 and TRBJ2-2, with unresolved D. The CDR3 spans 14 residues. With 2 bases removed from V and 6 bases from J, the gap between germline ends came to 10 bases. From germline, CDR1 is KGHSH and CDR2 LQKENI. CDR3: CASSPETISGELFF. In DNA, the CDR3 is TGTGCCAGCTCACCAGAGACAATCTCCGGGGAGCTGTTTTTT.

The V and J genes are TRBV2 and TRBJ2-3; D assignment may be TRBD1 or TRBD2 (5 bases each). The CDR3 spans 13 residues. Per the germline V gene, CDR1 is SNHLY and CDR2 is FYNNEI. Trimming cost V 9 bases and J 2 bases, with 12 bases left between them. The CDR3 region is CASYGAFTDTQYF. In nucleotides, the CDR3 is TGTGCCAGTTACGGGGCTTTCACAGATACGCAGTATTTT. Looking up the rest from reference TRBV2 and TRBJ2-3 gives the full variable domain: EPEVTQTPSHQVTQMGQEVILRCVPISNHLYFYWYRQILGQKVEFLVSFYNNEISEKSEIFDDQFSVERPDGSNFTLKIRSTKLEDSAMYFCASYGAFTDTQYFGPGTRLTVL.

The chain has TRBV3-1 and TRBJ2-1; 10 nucleotides align to TRBD2. The CDR3 is made up of 15 amino acids. The germline gives CDR1 LGHDT, CDR2 YNNKEL (reference sequence). Germline trimming cut 0 bases from V and 6 bases from J; bases unmatched to any gene: 2. CDR3 nucleotide sequence: TGTGCCAGCAGCCAAGAGAGCGGGAGGGCCAATGAGCAGTTCTTC. Protein product: CASSQESGRANEQFF.

V is TRBV28 and J is TRBJ1-5; 9 nucleotides line up with TRBD1. CDR3 length: 21 amino acids. V shed 3 bases, J shed 1 base, and the junction held 19 bases outside the gene matches. The germline V gene encodes CDR1 MDHEN and CDR2 SYDVKM. The CDR3 sequence: CASSFIGLWTGDIGSNQPQHF. CDR3 bases: TGTGCCAGCAGTTTTATAGGGCTTTGGACAGGGGATATTGGGAGCAATCAGCCCCAGCATTTT. The full variable domain, its missing parts supplied by reference TRBV28 and TRBJ1-5, is DVKVTQSSRYLVKRTGEKVFLECVQDMDHENMFWYRQDPGLGLRLIYFSYDVKMKEKGDIPEGYSVSREKKERFSLILESASTNQTSMYLCASSFIGLWTGDIGSNQPQHFGDGTRLSIL.

V usage is TRBV27 and J usage is TRBJ2-3; D is perhaps TRBD2 (6 bases). The V end lost 6 bases, the J end lost 5 bases, and 21 bases lay between the germline ends. Germline CDR1 and CDR2: MNHEY and SMNVEV (reference sequence). This CDR3 has 16 residues. The CDR3 protein is CASSLVGGNLRDTQYF. The CDR3 bases are TGTGCCAGCAGCCTCGTTGGGGGGAACTTACGAGATACGCAGTATTTT.

As DNA, the CDR3 is TGTGCCAGCAGCTTCGGACCTAGCACAGATACGCAGTATTTT. Residues: CASSFGPSTDTQYF. The chain employs TRBV11-2 and TRBJ2-3, with no clear D. Germline loops: CDR1 SGHAT, CDR2 FQNNGV. The V gene lost 3 bases and the J gene lost 0 bases, with 7 bases spanning the gap. The CDR3 runs 14 residues. Full variable domain (remainder filled in from reference TRBV11-2 and TRBJ2-3): EAGVAQSPRYKIIEKRQSVAFWCNPISGHATLYWYQQILGQGPKLLIQFQNNGVVDDSQLPKDRFSAERLKGVDSTLKIQPAKLEDSAVYLCASSFGPSTDTQYFGPGTRLTVL.

The V call is TRBV27, the J call TRBJ2-3; 10 nucleotides align to TRBD2. The germline V gene encodes CDR1 MNHEY and CDR2 SMNVEV (reference sequence). The junction had 8 bases not matched to a gene; V was cut back by 3 bases and J by 2 bases. CDR3 length: 17 amino acids. The CDR3 protein is CASSFRGLARTTDTQYF. The CDR3 DNA is TGTGCCAGCAGTTTCCGGGGACTAGCGCGTACCACAGATACGCAGTATTTT.

The chain joins TRBV27 to TRBJ2-1, with D hard to call. The germline V gene has CDR1 MNHEY and CDR2 SMNVEV (reference sequence). The CDR3 has 15 residues. Trimming cost V 3 bases and J 2 bases, with 11 bases left between them. CDR3 residues: CASSFSARPYNEQFF. The CDR3 nucleotides are TGTGCCAGCAGTTTTTCGGCCAGGCCCTACAATGAGCAGTTCTTC.

This chain joins TRBV27 and TRBJ1-1; D ambiguous. The V end was cut by 10 bases, the J end by 4 bases, with 16 bases between. The CDR3 loop spans 13 amino acids. The germline gives CDR1 MNHEY, CDR2 SMNVEV (reference sequence). DNA of the CDR3: TGTGCCACCCGCATATTTAAAGGCACTGAAGCTTTCTTT. Encoded protein: CATRIFKGTEAFF.

The chain recombines TRBV5-4 with TRBJ2-1, with TRBD2 matching over 8 bases. V gave up 0 bases and J gave up 3 bases; unmatched junction bases: 2. Germline assignment: CDR1 SGHNT and CDR2 YYREEE (reference sequence). The CDR3 covers 15 residues. The CDR3 coding sequence is TGTGCCAGCAGCTTGGTAGCGGGATTCTACAATGAGCAGTTCTTC. This encodes CASSLVAGFYNEQFF.

The rearrangement links TRBV4-1 to TRBJ1-3; D unresolved. From germline, CDR1 is MGHRA and CDR2 YSYEKL. Trimming took 2 bases from V and 8 from J, leaving 10 bases between them. CDR3 length: 13 amino acids. CDR3: CASSQSLPDTIYF. CDR3 nucleotides: TGCGCCAGCAGCCAATCTCTGCCGGACACCATATATTTT.

The rearrangement uses TRBV15 and TRBJ2-3, with no clear D. This CDR3 is 14 amino acids long. Germline V gives CDR1 LNHNV, CDR2 YYDKDF (reference sequence). V lost 0 bases and J 3 bases, leaving 7 bases between the germline ends. The CDR3: CATSRDSKTDTQYF. CDR3 DNA: TGTGCCACCAGCAGAGACAGTAAAACAGATACGCAGTATTTT.

This rearrangement joins TRBV6-2 or TRBV6-3 to TRBJ2-2; D is perhaps TRBD1 (5 bases). V was clipped by 8 bases and J by 0 bases, with 10 bases between them. Germline assignment: CDR1 MNHEY and CDR2 SVGEGT. The CDR3 runs to 14 residues. The CDR3 nucleotides are TGTGCCAGCTCGGTGACAGCGAACACCGGGGAGCTGTTTTTT. Its protein product is CASSVTANTGELFF.

The rearrangement links TRBV2 to TRBJ1-6, with 8 nucleotides matching TRBD1. The junction had 3 bases not matched to a gene; V was cut back by 4 bases and J by 10 bases. Germline V gives CDR1 SNHLY, CDR2 FYNNEI. This CDR3 is 13 amino acids long. The CDR3 DNA reads TGTGCCAGCAGTGCTTACAGGGGGTCACCCCTCCACTTT. This translates into CASSAYRGSPLHF.